The present T cell receptor (beta chain) was sequenced within a study of liver allograft versus peripheral blood T cells. Study details: Recipients' peripheral blood supplied the T cell receptor repertoires against which those in transplanted livers were compared.

By sample share, this clonotype is large. Each CDR3 protein is one row after TCRdb ran MiXCR on the reads. This sample has fewer than 3,500 distinct CDR3 sequences, with roughly 15% found just once. With 6 bases removed from V and 0 bases from J, the gap between germline ends came to 11 bases. This CDR3 has 13 amino acids. Germline assignment: CDR1 SQVTM and CDR2 ANQGSEA. This clonotype was obtained from a human patient who had a liver transplant. Some T cells may be the graft donor's. The V call is TRBV29-1, the J call TRBJ1-1, with D perhaps matching TRBD1 (6 bases). The CDR3 reads CSVTTGMNTEAFF. The CDR3 DNA sequence: TGCAGCGTGACGACAGGCATGAACACTGAAGCTTTCTTT. Full variable domain (missing parts from reference TRBV29-1 and TRBJ1-1): SAVISQKPSRDICQRGTSLTIQCQVDSQVTMMFWYRQQPGQSLTLIATANQGSEATYESGFVIDKFPISRPNLTFSTLTVSNMSPEDSSIYLCSVTTGMNTEAFFGQGTRLTVV.